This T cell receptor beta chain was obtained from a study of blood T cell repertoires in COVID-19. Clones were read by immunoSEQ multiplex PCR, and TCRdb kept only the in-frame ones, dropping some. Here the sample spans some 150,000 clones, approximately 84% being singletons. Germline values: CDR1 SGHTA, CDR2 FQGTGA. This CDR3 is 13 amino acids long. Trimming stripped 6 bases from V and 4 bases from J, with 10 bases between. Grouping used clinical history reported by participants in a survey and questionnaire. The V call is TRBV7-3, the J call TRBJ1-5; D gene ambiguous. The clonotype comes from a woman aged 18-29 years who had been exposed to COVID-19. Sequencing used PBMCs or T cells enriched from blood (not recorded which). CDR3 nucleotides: TGTGCCAGCAGGGATCCCGGGAATCAGCCCCAGCATTTT. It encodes CASRDPGNQPQHF.